This T cell receptor (beta chain) was identified during a study of T cell repertoires in cytomegalovirus infection. This CDR3 comprises 13 residues. Germline CDR1 is SEHNR and CDR2 is FQNEAQ (reference sequence). One entry per CDR3 protein results from TCRdb running MiXCR on the reads. The table records some 400,000 distinct CDR3 sequences, roughly 20% of them present only once. This clonotype was seen repeatedly, ten times or more. Compared with germline, one end of the junction differs, possibly owing to a read error. Sequences were obtained from PBMCs. The origin of this receptor is a human donor in good health (CMV status not recorded). Some clones in this sample may be carry-over from other donors' samples. The chain recombines TRBV7-9 with TRBJ2-5, with 8 bases aligning to TRBD2. The CDR3 nucleotides are TGTGCCAGCAGCATAGCGGGGCAAGAGACCCAGTACTTC. Translation gives CASSIAGQETQYF.